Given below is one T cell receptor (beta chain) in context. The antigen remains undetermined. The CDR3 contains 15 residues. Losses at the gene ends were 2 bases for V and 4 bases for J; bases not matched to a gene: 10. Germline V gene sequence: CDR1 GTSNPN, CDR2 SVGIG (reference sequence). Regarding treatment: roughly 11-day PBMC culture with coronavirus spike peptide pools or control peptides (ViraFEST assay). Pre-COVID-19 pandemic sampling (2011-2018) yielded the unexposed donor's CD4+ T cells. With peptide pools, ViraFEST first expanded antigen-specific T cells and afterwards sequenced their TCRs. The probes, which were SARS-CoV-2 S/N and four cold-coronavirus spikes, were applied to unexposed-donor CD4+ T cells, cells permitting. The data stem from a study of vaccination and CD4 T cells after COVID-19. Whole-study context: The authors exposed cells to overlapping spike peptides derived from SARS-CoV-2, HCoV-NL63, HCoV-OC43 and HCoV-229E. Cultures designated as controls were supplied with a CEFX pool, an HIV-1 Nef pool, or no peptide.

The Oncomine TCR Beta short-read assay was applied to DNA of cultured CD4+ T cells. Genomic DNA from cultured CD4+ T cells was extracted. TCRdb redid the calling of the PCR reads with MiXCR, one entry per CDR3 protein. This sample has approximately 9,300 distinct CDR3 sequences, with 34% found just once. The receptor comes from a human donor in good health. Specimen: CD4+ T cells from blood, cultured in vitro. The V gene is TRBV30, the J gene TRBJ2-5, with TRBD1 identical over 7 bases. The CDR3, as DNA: TGTGCCTGGAGTCCCATAGGACAGGTTGGAGAGACCCAGTACTTC. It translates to CAWSPIGQVGETQYF.